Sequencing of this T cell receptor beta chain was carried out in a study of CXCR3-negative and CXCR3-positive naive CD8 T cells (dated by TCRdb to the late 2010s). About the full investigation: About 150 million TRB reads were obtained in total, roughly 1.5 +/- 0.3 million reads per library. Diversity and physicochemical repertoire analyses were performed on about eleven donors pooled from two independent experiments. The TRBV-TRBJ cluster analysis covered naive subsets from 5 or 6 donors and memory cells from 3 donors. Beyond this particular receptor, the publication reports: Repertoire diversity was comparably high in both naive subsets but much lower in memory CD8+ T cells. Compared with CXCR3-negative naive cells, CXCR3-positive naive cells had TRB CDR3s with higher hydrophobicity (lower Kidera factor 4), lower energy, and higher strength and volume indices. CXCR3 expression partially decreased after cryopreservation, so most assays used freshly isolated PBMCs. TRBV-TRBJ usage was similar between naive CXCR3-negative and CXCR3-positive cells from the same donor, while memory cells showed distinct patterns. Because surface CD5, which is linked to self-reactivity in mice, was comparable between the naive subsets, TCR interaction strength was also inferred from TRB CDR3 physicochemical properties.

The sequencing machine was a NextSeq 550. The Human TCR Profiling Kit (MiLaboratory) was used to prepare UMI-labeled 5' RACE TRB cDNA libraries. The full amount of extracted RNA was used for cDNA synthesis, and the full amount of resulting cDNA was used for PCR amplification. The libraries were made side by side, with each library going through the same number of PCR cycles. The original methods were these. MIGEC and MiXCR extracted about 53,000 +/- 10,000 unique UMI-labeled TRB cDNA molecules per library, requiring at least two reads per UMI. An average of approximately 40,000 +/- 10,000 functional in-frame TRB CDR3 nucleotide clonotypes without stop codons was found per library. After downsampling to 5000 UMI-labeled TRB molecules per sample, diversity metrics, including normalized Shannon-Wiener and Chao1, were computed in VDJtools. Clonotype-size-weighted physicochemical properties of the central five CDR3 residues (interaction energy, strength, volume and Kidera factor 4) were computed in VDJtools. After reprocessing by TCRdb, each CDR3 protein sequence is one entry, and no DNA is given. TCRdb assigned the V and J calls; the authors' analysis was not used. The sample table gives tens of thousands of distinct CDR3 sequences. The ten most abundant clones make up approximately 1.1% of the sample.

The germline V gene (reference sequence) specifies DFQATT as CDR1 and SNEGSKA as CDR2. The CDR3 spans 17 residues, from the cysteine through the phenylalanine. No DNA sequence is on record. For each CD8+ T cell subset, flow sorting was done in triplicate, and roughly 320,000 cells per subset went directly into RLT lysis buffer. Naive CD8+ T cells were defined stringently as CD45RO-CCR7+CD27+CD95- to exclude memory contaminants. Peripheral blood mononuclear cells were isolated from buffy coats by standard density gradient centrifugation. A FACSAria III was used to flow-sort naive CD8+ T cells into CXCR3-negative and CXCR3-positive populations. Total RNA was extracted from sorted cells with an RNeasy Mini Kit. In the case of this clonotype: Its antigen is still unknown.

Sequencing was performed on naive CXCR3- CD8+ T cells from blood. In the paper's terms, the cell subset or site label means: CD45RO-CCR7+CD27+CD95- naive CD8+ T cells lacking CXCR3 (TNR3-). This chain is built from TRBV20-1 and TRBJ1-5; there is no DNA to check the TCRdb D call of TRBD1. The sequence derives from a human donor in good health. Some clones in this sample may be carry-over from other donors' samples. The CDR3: CSASPELGQENNQPQHF.